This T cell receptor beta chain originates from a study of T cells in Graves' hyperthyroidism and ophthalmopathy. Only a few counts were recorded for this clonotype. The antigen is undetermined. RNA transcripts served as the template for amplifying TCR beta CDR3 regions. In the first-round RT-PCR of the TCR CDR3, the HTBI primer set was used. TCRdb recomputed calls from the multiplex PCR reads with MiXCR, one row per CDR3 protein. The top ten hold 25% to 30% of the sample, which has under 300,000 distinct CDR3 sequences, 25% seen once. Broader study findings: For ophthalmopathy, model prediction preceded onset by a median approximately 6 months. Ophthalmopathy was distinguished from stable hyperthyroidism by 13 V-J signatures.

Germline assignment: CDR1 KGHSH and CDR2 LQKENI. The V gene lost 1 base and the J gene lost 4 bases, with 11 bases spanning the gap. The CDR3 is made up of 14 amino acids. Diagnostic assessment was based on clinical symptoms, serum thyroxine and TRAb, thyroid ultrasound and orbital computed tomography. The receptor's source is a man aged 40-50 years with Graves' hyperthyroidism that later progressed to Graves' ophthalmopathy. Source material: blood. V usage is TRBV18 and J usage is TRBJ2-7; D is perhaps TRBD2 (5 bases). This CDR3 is CASSPQASGYEQYF. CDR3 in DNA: TGTGCCAGCTCACCACAGGCCTCGGGGTACGAGCAGTACTTC.